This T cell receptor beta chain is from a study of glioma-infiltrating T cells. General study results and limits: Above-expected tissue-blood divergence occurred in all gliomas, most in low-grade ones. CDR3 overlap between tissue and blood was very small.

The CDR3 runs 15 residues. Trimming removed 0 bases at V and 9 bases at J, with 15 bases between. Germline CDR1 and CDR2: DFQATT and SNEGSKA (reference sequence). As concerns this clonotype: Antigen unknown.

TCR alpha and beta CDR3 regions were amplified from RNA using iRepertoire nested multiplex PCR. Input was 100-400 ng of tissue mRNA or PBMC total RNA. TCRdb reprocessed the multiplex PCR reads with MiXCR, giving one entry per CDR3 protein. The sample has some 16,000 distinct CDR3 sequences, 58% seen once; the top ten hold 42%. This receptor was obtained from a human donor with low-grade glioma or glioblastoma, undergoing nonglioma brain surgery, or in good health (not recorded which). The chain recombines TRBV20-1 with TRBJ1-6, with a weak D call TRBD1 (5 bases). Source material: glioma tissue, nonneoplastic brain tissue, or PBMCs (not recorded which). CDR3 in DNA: TGCAGTGCTAGAGATCCTCCGGGGGAGGTTTCACCCCTCCACTTT. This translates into CSARDPPGEVSPLHF.